Listed below are T cell receptor beta chains from one sample, sequenced in a study of T cell responses to AZD1222 COVID-19 vaccine. The repertoire was sequenced with immunoSEQ multiplex PCR; TCRdb's copy has only in-frame clones and lacks some. The repertoire holds under 50,000 clones, with just over 85% as singletons. The sequences come from peripheral blood, collected 28 days after the second dose of the MenACWY control vaccine. The source of these receptors is an adult who received the MenACWY meningococcal vaccine as a control. Both conserved end residues are part of each CDR3. The order of the fields is clone size, D gene, V gene, J gene, CDR3 DNA, CDR3 protein. The D gene is left open where the match is weak. Rows may omit the clone size; those that give it use once, few, many or a size class.

clone size: NA; D gene: TRBD1; V gene: TRBV28; J gene: TRBJ1-2; CDR3 DNA: TGTGCCAGCAGTTTAAAGGGACAGGGGATTGATGGCTACACCTTC; CDR3 protein: CASSLKGQGIDGYTF
clone size: NA; D gene: NA; V gene: TRBV12-3/TRBV12-4; J gene: TRBJ2-5; CDR3 DNA: TGTGCCAGCAGTTTATCGATCGGGCGGTCGGAGTACTTC; CDR3 protein: CASSLSIGRSEYF
clone size: NA; D gene: NA; V gene: TRBV5-1; J gene: TRBJ2-3; CDR3 DNA: TGCGCCAGCAGCGTTCCCGGGACCTACACAGATACGCAGTATTTT; CDR3 protein: CASSVPGTYTDTQYF
clone size: once; D gene: NA; V gene: TRBV30; J gene: TRBJ2-5; CDR3 DNA: TGTGCCTGGAGTAGGGGGAGCCAAGAGACCCAGTACTTC; CDR3 protein: CAWSRGSQETQYF
clone size: NA; D gene: NA; V gene: TRBV3-1/TRBV3-2; J gene: TRBJ2-4; CDR3 DNA: TGTGCCAGCAGCCAATTAAACCTAGCCAAAAACATTCAGTACTTC; CDR3 protein: CASSQLNLAKNIQYF
clone size: NA; D gene: TRBD2; V gene: TRBV27; J gene: TRBJ2-2; CDR3 DNA: TGTGCCAGCAGTTTATCGCGGACTAGCGGGCCCACCGGGGAGCTGTTTTTT; CDR3 protein: CASSLSRTSGPTGELFF
clone size: NA; D gene: NA; V gene: TRBV15; J gene: TRBJ1-3; CDR3 DNA: TGTGCCACCAGCAGAGACAGGGGCTCTGGAAACACCATATATTTT; CDR3 protein: CATSRDRGSGNTIYF
clone size: NA; D gene: NA; V gene: TRBV12-3/TRBV12-4; J gene: TRBJ2-3; CDR3 DNA: TGTGCCAGCAGAAGACTACAGGCACCTACGCAGTATTTT; CDR3 protein: CASRRLQAPTQYF
clone size: NA; D gene: TRBD1; V gene: TRBV7-9; J gene: TRBJ2-6; CDR3 DNA: TGTGCCAGCAGCCCGTTGACAGGGGATCTTTCTGGGGCCAACGTCCTGACTTTC; CDR3 protein: CASSPLTGDLSGANVLTF
clone size: NA; D gene: TRBD1; V gene: TRBV6-5; J gene: TRBJ2-4; CDR3 DNA: TGTGCCAGCAGATGGACAGGGATGGACAAAAACATTCAGTACTTC; CDR3 protein: CASRWTGMDKNIQYF
clone size: NA; D gene: NA; V gene: TRBV11-2; J gene: TRBJ2-1; CDR3 DNA: TGTGCCAGCAGTAGGGGTCGGGGCCTCGGCGGGTTCTTC; CDR3 protein: CASSRGRGLGGFF
clone size: NA; D gene: NA; V gene: TRBV5-1; J gene: TRBJ2-2; CDR3 DNA: TGCGCCAGCAGCCAAGACAGGACGAACACCGGGGAGCTGTTTTTT; CDR3 protein: CASSQDRTNTGELFF
clone size: NA; D gene: TRBD1; V gene: TRBV25-1; J gene: TRBJ1-1; CDR3 DNA: TGTGCCAGCAGTGAGGTGGACAGGGTCCTCACTGAAGCTTTCTTT; CDR3 protein: CASSEVDRVLTEAFF
clone size: NA; D gene: TRBD1; V gene: TRBV4-1; J gene: TRBJ2-3; CDR3 DNA: TGCGCCAGCAGCCAACGATCAGGGGGCCGCACAGATACGCAGTATTTT; CDR3 protein: CASSQRSGGRTDTQYF
clone size: NA; D gene: NA; V gene: TRBV19; J gene: TRBJ1-4; CDR3 DNA: TGTGCCAGTAGTCCGATCGCTAATGAAAAACTGTTTTTT; CDR3 protein: CASSPIANEKLFF
clone size: NA; D gene: NA; V gene: TRBV5-5; J gene: TRBJ2-3; CDR3 DNA: TGTGCCAGCAGCTTTGGGAGGGGGACAGATACGCAGTATTTT; CDR3 protein: CASSFGRGTDTQYF
clone size: NA; D gene: TRBD2; V gene: TRBV12-3/TRBV12-4; J gene: TRBJ2-1; CDR3 DNA: TGTGCCAGCGGGGGGGAGTTCTACAATGAGCAGTTCTTC; CDR3 protein: CASGGEFYNEQFF
clone size: NA; D gene: NA; V gene: TRBV6-1; J gene: TRBJ1-2; CDR3 DNA: TGTGCCAGCAGTGAACGGTCGGGACAAGGAGGCTACACCTTC; CDR3 protein: CASSERSGQGGYTF
clone size: NA; D gene: NA; V gene: TRBV27; J gene: TRBJ1-1; CDR3 DNA: TGTGCCAGCAGCCCCCGCGTGGTGGGCACTGAAGCTTTCTTT; CDR3 protein: CASSPRVVGTEAFF
clone size: NA; D gene: TRBD2; V gene: TRBV9; J gene: TRBJ2-3; CDR3 DNA: TGTGCCAGCAGCATAAGCGGGATTACAGATACGCAGTATTTT; CDR3 protein: CASSISGITDTQYF
clone size: NA; D gene: NA; V gene: TRBV9; J gene: TRBJ2-2; CDR3 DNA: TGTGCCAGCAGCGTAAGGCTTTCCGGGGCCGGGGAGCTGTTTTTT; CDR3 protein: CASSVRLSGAGELFF
clone size: NA; D gene: NA; V gene: TRBV9; J gene: TRBJ2-5; CDR3 DNA: TGTGCCAGCAGCGTTGAAGACACCCCGCGAGGGACCCAGTACTTC; CDR3 protein: CASSVEDTPRGTQYF